This entry features one T cell receptor (beta chain) sequence. This specimen comes from a study of blood T cell repertoires in COVID-19. For the study at large: Some COVID-19 samples were acute and others convalescent; all came from the United States, Italy and Spain.

TCRdb's table, derived via immunoSEQ multiplex PCR, lists solely in-frame clones and lacks some. The sample includes roughly 69,000 clones, 88% seen only once; the top ten take around 4.5%. The CDR3 has 14 residues. Germline loops: CDR1 SGHRS, CDR2 YFSETQ. The V segment lost 1 base and the J segment 5 bases; nucleotides outside the gene matches: 6. The rearrangement links TRBV5-1 to TRBJ2-7; TRBD2 matches 7 bases. The receptor was derived from a human donor in a cohort sampled during active COVID-19. The sequenced sample consisted of peripheral blood. CDR3 region: CASSLLGGRDEQYF. In nucleotides, the CDR3 is TGCGCCAGCAGCTTGTTGGGGGGGAGGGACGAGCAGTACTTC.